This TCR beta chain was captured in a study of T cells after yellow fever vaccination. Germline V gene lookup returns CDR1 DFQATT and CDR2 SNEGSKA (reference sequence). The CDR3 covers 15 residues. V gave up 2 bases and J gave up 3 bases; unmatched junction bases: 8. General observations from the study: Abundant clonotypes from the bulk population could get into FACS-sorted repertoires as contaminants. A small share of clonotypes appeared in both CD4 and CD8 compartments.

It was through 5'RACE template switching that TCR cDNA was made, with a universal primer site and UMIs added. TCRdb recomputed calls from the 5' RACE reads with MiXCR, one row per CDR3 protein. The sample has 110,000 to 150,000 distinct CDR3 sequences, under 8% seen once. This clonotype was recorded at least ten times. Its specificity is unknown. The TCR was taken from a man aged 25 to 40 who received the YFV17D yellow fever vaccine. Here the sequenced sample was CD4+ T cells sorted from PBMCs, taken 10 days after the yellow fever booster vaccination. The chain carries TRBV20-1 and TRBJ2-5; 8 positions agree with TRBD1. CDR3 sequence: CSARRRPGGEETQYF. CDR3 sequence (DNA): TGCAGTGCTAGAAGAAGACCAGGGGGCGAAGAGACCCAGTACTTC.